This T cell receptor (beta chain) was identified in a study of T-cell memory formation after mild COVID-19. As regards this clonotype: Its antigen remains unidentified.

TCRdb independently ran MiXCR on the 5' RACE reads; one entry per CDR3 protein. The table shows under 300,000 distinct CDR3 sequences, with over 9% occurring only once. Broader study findings: Balance between CD4 and CD8 was seen in clones contracting day 15 to 85, and a CD4+ lean was seen in later expanders.

The receptor was derived from a young man who had mild COVID-19 (a few samples of this study predate the infection). Cell type and time point are not known. The sequencing sample was made of PBMCs or a T cell subset sorted from them (not recorded which).

CDR3 sequence: CASSEALGMNTEAFF. The CDR3 nucleotides read TGTGCCAGCAGTGAAGCGTTGGGCATGAACACTGAAGCTTTCTTT. The chain recombines TRBV2 with TRBJ1-1, with D uncertain. The V gene lost 0 bases and the J gene lost 0 bases, with 8 bases spanning the gap. In germline, CDR1 is SNHLY, CDR2 FYNNEI. This CDR3 spans 15 amino acids.